This TCR beta chain was documented in a study of blood T cells in healthy people across ages. Per the germline V gene, CDR1 is MNHEY and CDR2 is SMNVEV (reference sequence). The V gene end was trimmed by 7 bases and the J gene end by 3 bases; junction bases not matched to a gene: 12. The CDR3 sequence is 17 residues long. PCR was performed a second time for roughly 6 to 12 cycles using a sample-barcoded 5' primer and a J-beta primer mix. TCRdb redid the calling of the 5' RACE reads with MiXCR, one entry per CDR3 protein. The sample consists of approximately 800,000 distinct CDR3 sequences, more than 25% of them appearing once. This clonotype occurred a few times. These same data were also listed under a study on T cells of mothers and their children.

Sequencing was performed on blood. V gene TRBV27 combines with J gene TRBJ2-2, with 9 bases fitting TRBD1. This receptor was identified in a boy aged 5-17 years in good health. The CDR3 sequence is CASNPQQGARDTGELFF. The CDR3 DNA sequence: TGTGCCAGCAATCCTCAACAGGGGGCGCGTGACACCGGGGAGCTGTTTTTT.